The next 31 T cell receptor beta chains were all read from a single sample in a study of blood T cell repertoires in COVID-19. Profiling relied on immunoSEQ multiplex PCR, and the TCRdb table lists in-frame clones only, not all of them. The sample includes 150,000 to 200,000 clones, 80% to 95% seen only once; the top ten take 2%. Material: peripheral blood. Receptors were obtained from a woman aged 60 to 75 with COVID-19, enrolled during active disease.

V is TRBV19 and J is TRBJ1-1; D not certain. Germline V lookup: CDR1 LNHDA, CDR2 SQIVND (reference sequence). This CDR3 comprises 16 residues. V lost 6 bases to trimming and J lost 0 bases, with 17 bases between them. CDR3 in DNA: TGTGCCAGTAGGGGTAGGGAGCTAGTGATGAACACTGAAGCTTTCTTT. Translated: CASRGRELVMNTEAFF.

The chain uses TRBV19 and TRBJ1-5; 7 bases are a match to TRBD1. Trimming removed 9 bases from V and 5 bases from J; junction bases left unmatched: 13. The CDR3 spans 15 residues. Germline V gene data show CDR1 as LNHDA and CDR2 as SQIVND (reference sequence). The CDR3 sequence is CASRIHGQEDQPQHF. CDR3 DNA: TGTGCCAGCCGGATCCACGGACAGGAAGATCAGCCCCAGCATTTT.

This chain uses TRBV5-6 with TRBJ1-2, with TRBD1 as a possible D gene (5 bases). V gave up 4 bases and J gave up 5 bases, with 9 bases separating them. The germline gives CDR1 SGHDT, CDR2 YYEEEE. The length of the CDR3 is 12 residues. CDR3: CASSVRGYGYTF. As DNA, the CDR3 is TGTGCCAGCAGCGTAAGGGGTTATGGCTACACCTTC.

V gene TRBV30 combines with J gene TRBJ2-3, with 12 bases fitting TRBD1. Trimming cost V 2 bases and J 4 bases; bases outside gene matches: 10. In germline, CDR1 is GTSNPN, CDR2 SVGIG (reference sequence). The CDR3 contains 17 residues. CDR3 sequence: CAWSLPGQGARPDTQYF. CDR3 DNA: TGTGCCTGGAGTTTGCCGGGACAGGGGGCTCGGCCAGATACGCAGTATTTT.

This clone was seen a single time. The chain combines TRBV4-3 with TRBJ2-5; no firm D call. CDR3 size: 17 residues. V shed 0 bases and J shed 4 bases, with 18 bases lying between them. The germline V gene has CDR1 LGHNA and CDR2 YSLEER. Here the CDR3 reads CASSQEIRPTPGETQYF. The CDR3 DNA follows: TGCGCCAGCAGCCAAGAAATTCGACCGACGCCAGGAGAGACCCAGTACTTC.

J is TRBJ2-2 and V is TRBV2; possibly TRBD1 for D (6 bases). Trimming shortened V by 6 bases and J by 5 bases, and 13 bases separated the two germline ends. Per the germline V gene, CDR1 is SNHLY and CDR2 is FYNNEI. The length of the CDR3 is 14 residues. The chain's CDR3 is CASRAGTRTGELFF. The DNA for the CDR3 is TGTGCCAGCAGGGCCGGGACACGGACCGGGGAGCTGTTTTTT.

The chain combines TRBV7-9 with TRBJ1-1; 8 bases agree with TRBD1. In germline, CDR1 is SEHNR, CDR2 FQNEAQ (reference sequence). This CDR3 has 17 residues. The junction had 15 bases not matched to a gene; V was cut back by 6 bases and J by 3 bases. CDR3 loop: CASSFTQYRGEDTEAFF. In DNA, the CDR3 is TGTGCCAGCAGTTTTACCCAATACAGGGGGGAAGACACTGAAGCTTTCTTT.

DNA of the CDR3: TGCGCCAGCAGCCAAGACCCCACAGGAATCACTGAAGCTTTCTTT. Translating gives CASSQDPTGITEAFF. The J gene is TRBJ1-1, the V gene TRBV4-3; D perhaps matches TRBD1 (5 bases). The CDR3 runs to 15 residues. Germline V CDR1 and CDR2: LGHNA, YSLEER. V was trimmed by 0 bases and J by 4 bases, leaving 12 bases between them.

The V call is TRBV5-1, the J call TRBJ1-5, with D perhaps matching TRBD1 (6 bases). The V end lost 0 bases, the J end lost 5 bases, and 12 bases lay between the germline ends. Germline V gene sequence: CDR1 SGHRS, CDR2 YFSETQ. The CDR3 is 15 residues long. The CDR3 nucleotides are TGCGCCAGCAGCTTGGGTCCAGGGGATTATCAGCCCCAGCATTTT. It specifies CASSLGPGDYQPQHF.

The chain recombines TRBV10-3 with TRBJ1-1, with TRBD1 matching 8 bases. From germline, CDR1 is ENHRY and CDR2 SYGVKD. This CDR3 has 15 amino acids. J lost 5 bases, V lost 4 bases, and 9 bases had no gene match. Here the CDR3 reads CAISAGDRGVTEAFF. The DNA for the CDR3 is TGTGCCATCAGTGCCGGAGACAGGGGAGTAACTGAAGCTTTCTTT.

The CDR3 DNA follows: TGTGCCAGCAGCCTGGGACAGGGACGACTGTTTTTT. Amino acids: CASSLGQGRLFF. This chain uses TRBV5-4 with TRBJ1-4; TRBD1 agrees at 9 bases. Per the germline V gene, CDR1 is SGHNT and CDR2 is YYREEE (reference sequence). V was pared by 4 bases and J by 13 bases, with 5 bases of the junction left unmatched. This CDR3 region has 12 residues.

The V call is TRBV5-4, the J call TRBJ1-2; 10 bases are shared with TRBD1. V was clipped by 3 bases and J by 5 bases; unmatched bases: 4. The germline CDR1 and CDR2 sequences are SGHNT and YYREEE (reference sequence). The CDR3 extends over 14 amino acids. CDR3 residues: CASSSTGGGYGYTF. For the CDR3, the DNA is TGTGCCAGCAGCTCGACAGGGGGCGGGTATGGCTACACCTTC.

This sequence joins TRBV19 and TRBJ1-6, with D possibly being TRBD1 (5 bases). The germline V gene encodes CDR1 LNHDA and CDR2 SQIVND (reference sequence). CDR3 length: 15 residues. V was trimmed by 2 bases and J by 7 bases, leaving 12 bases between them. CDR3 region: CASSILQGSNSPLHF. For the CDR3, the DNA is TGTGCCAGTAGTATACTCCAGGGTAGCAATTCACCCCTCCACTTT. Complete variable domain (other parts from reference TRBV19 and TRBJ1-6): DGGITQSPKYLFRKEGQNVTLSCEQNLNHDAMYWYRQDPGQGLRLIYYSQIVNDFQKGDIAEGYSVSREKKESFPLTVTSAQKNPTAFYLCASSILQGSNSPLHFGNGTRLTVT.

This clone has just one count. The chain recombines TRBV7-2 with TRBJ2-4, with 9 bases matching TRBD1. J gave up 2 bases and V 5 bases, and 4 bases lay outside the gene matches. Germline assignment: CDR1 SGHTA and CDR2 FQGNSA. This CDR3 region has 15 residues. The CDR3 region is CASSPGTGTKNIQYF. CDR3 coding DNA: TGTGCCAGCAGCCCGGGGACAGGGACCAAAAACATTCAGTACTTC.

The rearrangement links TRBV5-1 to TRBJ2-7; TRBD2 agrees at 9 bases. With 0 bases clipped from V and 3 bases from J, the junction kept 4 bases outside the gene matches. The CDR3 has 15 amino acids. Germline V CDR1 and CDR2: SGHRS, YFSETQ. The DNA for the CDR3 is TGCGCCAGCAGCTTGGCCGGACTAGCGTACTACGAGCAGTACTTC. Translating gives CASSLAGLAYYEQYF.

The rearrangement links TRBV11-1 to TRBJ2-5; 7 nucleotides match TRBD2. CDR3 length equals 14 residues. The germline CDR1 and CDR2 sequences are SGHAT and FQDESV (reference sequence). V dropped 2 bases and J dropped 1; count of bases not matched to a gene: 1. The CDR3 sequence is CASSLRLAQETQYF. CDR3 nucleotide sequence: TGTGCCAGCAGCTTAAGACTAGCCCAAGAGACCCAGTACTTC.

V gene TRBV12-3 or TRBV12-4 combines with J gene TRBJ2-4; no reliable D call. V gave up 3 bases and J gave up 9 bases, with 12 bases separating them. The CDR3 covers 13 residues. CDR3 residues: CASSLPPTGIQYF. DNA of the CDR3: TGTGCCAGCAGTTTGCCCCCCACGGGCATTCAGTACTTC.

The rearrangement uses TRBV19 and TRBJ2-3, with 10 bases aligning to TRBD1. This CDR3 spans 14 amino acids. From germline, CDR1 is LNHDA and CDR2 SQIVND (reference sequence). J lost 6 bases, V lost 4 bases, and 4 bases had no gene match. CDR3 protein: CASSTTGGSDTQYF. The CDR3 DNA reads as TGTGCCAGTAGTACGACAGGGGGCTCCGATACGCAGTATTTT.

CDR3 protein: CATSDSAGVNEQFF. For the CDR3, the DNA is TGTGCCACCAGTGATTCGGCAGGGGTAAATGAGCAGTTCTTC. The chain employs TRBV24-1 and TRBJ2-1; weak D call: TRBD1 (6 bases). The CDR3 contains 14 residues. V dropped 2 bases and J dropped 7 bases, with 11 bases sitting between them. Germline V CDR1 and CDR2: KGHDR, SFDVKD.

This chain links TRBV6-2 or TRBV6-3 with TRBJ1-1; D is possibly TRBD1 (5 bases). The length of the CDR3 is 14 residues. Between the trimmed V and J ends, which lost 6 bases and 6 bases, there was a span of 17 bases. Germline V CDR1 and CDR2: MNHEY, SVGEGT. This CDR3 reads CASSPVEGSPEAFF. In DNA, the CDR3 is TGTGCCAGCAGCCCCGTGGAGGGGAGCCCTGAAGCTTTCTTT.

V is TRBV12-3 or TRBV12-4 and J is TRBJ1-1; D is unclear. Trimming left V 5 bases short and J 0 bases short, with 4 bases between. The CDR3 loop spans 12 amino acids. CDR3 sequence reads: CASSQVNTEAFF. CDR3 nucleotides: TGTGCCAGCAGTCAGGTGAACACTGAAGCTTTCTTT.

J is TRBJ1-2 and V is TRBV6-2 or TRBV6-3, with TRBD1 matching 7 bases. With V trimmed by 5 bases and J by 0 bases, 3 bases remained unmatched. The CDR3 has 14 residues. The germline CDR1 and CDR2 sequences are MNHEY and SVGEGT. CDR3 sequence (DNA): TGTGCCAGCAGTACCGGGACAGCTAACTATGGCTACACCTTC. Translating it yields CASSTGTANYGYTF.

This clone was recorded once. This chain uses TRBV28 with TRBJ1-3; 7 bases line up with TRBD1. Losses at the gene ends were 4 bases for V and 3 bases for J; bases not matched to a gene: 9. Per germline, CDR1 MDHEN and CDR2 SYDVKM. The length of the CDR3 is 16 residues. This CDR3 reads CASSSQEQGNGNTIYF. CDR3 coding DNA: TGTGCCAGCAGTTCCCAAGAACAGGGGAATGGAAACACCATATATTTT.

The chain is built from TRBV6-1 and TRBJ1-1; no firm D call. V lost 2 bases and J lost 1, with 8 bases in between. Germline V CDR1 and CDR2: MNHNS, SASEGT. CDR3 length: 14 amino acids. The CDR3 sequence is CASSESRGNTEAFF. The CDR3 DNA reads TGTGCCAGCAGTGAATCTAGAGGGAACACTGAAGCTTTCTTT.

The chain carries TRBV6-2 or TRBV6-3 and TRBJ2-1; no reliable D call. The CDR3 contains 21 residues. Between the trimmed V and J ends, which lost 0 bases and 1 base, there was a span of 25 bases. The germline V gene has CDR1 MNHEY and CDR2 SVGEGT. CDR3 sequence reads: CASSYSNAPTTSRSSYNEQFF. The CDR3 nucleotides read TGTGCCAGCAGTTACTCGAATGCCCCTACGACCTCTCGGAGTTCCTACAATGAGCAGTTCTTC.

CDR3 DNA: TGTGCTAGTGGTTCTCCGGGGGTCCAGTACTTC. It codes for CASGSPGVQYF. The chain is built from TRBV12-5 and TRBJ2-5; D possibly corresponds to TRBD2 (6 bases). Trimming pared 4 bases from V and 10 bases from J, leaving 10 bases between. The CDR3 runs 11 residues. Germline assignment: CDR1 LGHNT and CDR2 FRNRAP.

The chain couples TRBV6-6 to TRBJ1-5, with D uncertain. Germline V CDR1 and CDR2: MNHNY, SVGAGI (reference sequence). The CDR3 extends over 14 amino acids. V lost 7 bases, J lost 4 bases, and 14 bases lay in between. Here the CDR3 DNA reads TGTGCCAGCACCCTTAGCTTCCCTAATCAGCCCCAGCATTTT. Its protein product is CASTLSFPNQPQHF.

V and J are TRBV4-3 and TRBJ1-4, with a weak D call TRBD1 (5 bases). CDR3 length: 17 amino acids. Germline assignment: CDR1 LGHNA and CDR2 YSLEER. Between the trimmed V and J ends, which lost 3 bases and 7 bases, there was a span of 21 bases. The CDR3 nucleotides are TGCGCCAGCAGCCATCAGGTAAACCACCGGGACTTTGAAAAACTGTTTTTT. Translation gives CASSHQVNHRDFEKLFF.

This clone was detected only once. The chain has TRBV30 and TRBJ2-5; D is uncertain. V lost 0 bases, J lost 1 base, and 12 bases lay in between. The CDR3 sequence is 15 residues long. CDR1 is GTSNPN and CDR2 is SVGIG in the germline V gene (reference sequence). The chain's CDR3 is CAWSVPTFSQETQYF. CDR3 bases: TGTGCCTGGAGTGTACCGACATTCTCCCAAGAGACCCAGTACTTC.

This rearrangement joins TRBV6-1 to TRBJ2-5, with D maybe TRBD2 (7 bases). Germline assignment: CDR1 MNHNS and CDR2 SASEGT. V lost 1 base, J lost 5 bases, and 14 bases lay in between. The CDR3 runs 15 residues. CDR3 DNA sequence: TGTGCCAGCAGTGAAGTATGGGGGGGGCAGGAGACCCAGTACTTC. Protein product: CASSEVWGGQETQYF.

J is TRBJ2-7 and V is TRBV6-5, with D possibly TRBD2 on 5 matching bases. CDR1 is MNHEY and CDR2 is SVGAGI in the germline V gene. The CDR3 has 13 amino acids. The V end lost 6 bases, the J end lost 6 bases, and 15 bases lay between the germline ends. For the CDR3, the DNA is TGTGCCAGCAGGGACGGGGTGCCTTCCGAGCAGTACTTC. It yields the protein CASRDGVPSEQYF.